This entry features one T cell receptor beta chain sequence. Antigen: not known. The source of the sample is a study of shared clonotypes between healthy human individuals. Broader study findings: The expectation was that sequencing depth would affect clonotype sharing among donors.

V was trimmed by 5 bases and J by 2 bases, leaving 9 bases between them. Germline loops: CDR1 SNHLY, CDR2 FYNNEI. The CDR3 has 13 residues. Template amounts of 250 to 350 ng DNA, tens of thousands of T cell genomes, were employed in unsorted PBMC replicate PCRs. In the source study's methods: In the immunoSEQ data, sequences were junction-only and lacked quality scores, so filtering differed. TCRdb's copy holds only in-frame clones and misses some; the assay was immunoSEQ multiplex PCR. For V, J and clone size, that table is used; D and trimming come from the DNA. The repertoire holds roughly 490,000 clones, roughly four fifths seen once, with approximately 13% in the top ten.

The chain is built from TRBV2 and TRBJ2-5; D is perhaps TRBD2 (5 bases). This sequence originates from a woman aged 40 to 50 in good health. Some clones in this sample may be carry-over from other donors' samples. The source material was PBMCs. DNA for the CDR3: TGTGCCAGCAGTCCAGAGGGACAAGAGACCCAGTACTTC. This gives the protein CASSPEGQETQYF.